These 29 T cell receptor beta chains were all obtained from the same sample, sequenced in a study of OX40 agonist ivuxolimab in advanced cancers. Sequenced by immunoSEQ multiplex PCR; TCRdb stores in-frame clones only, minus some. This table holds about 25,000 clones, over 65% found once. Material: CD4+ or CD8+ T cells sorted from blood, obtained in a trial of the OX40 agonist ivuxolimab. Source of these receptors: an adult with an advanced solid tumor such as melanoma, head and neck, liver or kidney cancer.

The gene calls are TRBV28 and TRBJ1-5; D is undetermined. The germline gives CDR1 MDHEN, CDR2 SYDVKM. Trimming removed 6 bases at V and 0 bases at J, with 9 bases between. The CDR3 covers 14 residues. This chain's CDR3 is CASSTEYSNQPQHF. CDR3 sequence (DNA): TGTGCCAGCAGCACAGAGTATAGCAATCAGCCCCAGCATTTT.

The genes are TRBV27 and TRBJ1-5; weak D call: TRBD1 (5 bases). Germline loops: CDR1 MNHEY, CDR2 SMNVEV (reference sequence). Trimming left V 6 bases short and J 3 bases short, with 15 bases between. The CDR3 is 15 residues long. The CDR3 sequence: CASRWSGGANQPQHF. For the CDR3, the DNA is TGTGCCAGCAGATGGAGTGGGGGTGCCAATCAGCCCCAGCATTTT.

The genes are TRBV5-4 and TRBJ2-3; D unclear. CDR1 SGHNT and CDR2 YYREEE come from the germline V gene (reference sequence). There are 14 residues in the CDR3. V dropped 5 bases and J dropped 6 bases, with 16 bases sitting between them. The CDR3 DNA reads TGTGCCAGCAGTTCCGGATCCAAGGTGGATACGCAGTATTTT. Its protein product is CASSSGSKVDTQYF.

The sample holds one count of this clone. CDR3 sequence reads: CASSLSGGGLQPQHF. The CDR3 bases are TGTGCCAGCAGCCTATCGGGCGGGGGGCTTCAGCCCCAGCATTTT. The genes are TRBV7-2 and TRBJ1-5, with D possibly TRBD1 on 6 matching bases. Germline V gene lookup returns CDR1 SGHTA and CDR2 FQGNSA. Trimming removed 5 bases from V and 6 bases from J, with 17 bases in between. This CDR3 has 15 amino acids.

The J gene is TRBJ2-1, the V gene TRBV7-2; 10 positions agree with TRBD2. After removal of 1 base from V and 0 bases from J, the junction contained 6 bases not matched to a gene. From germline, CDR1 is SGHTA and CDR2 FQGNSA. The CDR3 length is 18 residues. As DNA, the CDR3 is TGTGCCAGCAGCTTAGTCCCTAGCGGGGGTCGCTCCTACAATGAGCAGTTCTTC. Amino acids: CASSLVPSGGRSYNEQFF.

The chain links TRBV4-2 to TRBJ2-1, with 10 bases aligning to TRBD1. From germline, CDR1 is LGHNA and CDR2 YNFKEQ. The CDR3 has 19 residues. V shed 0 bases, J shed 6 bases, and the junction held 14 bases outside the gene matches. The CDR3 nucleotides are TGTGCCAGCAGCCAAGACGCACCCCGGGACAGGGGAGGTGGCAATGAGCAGTTCTTC. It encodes CASSQDAPRDRGGGNEQFF.

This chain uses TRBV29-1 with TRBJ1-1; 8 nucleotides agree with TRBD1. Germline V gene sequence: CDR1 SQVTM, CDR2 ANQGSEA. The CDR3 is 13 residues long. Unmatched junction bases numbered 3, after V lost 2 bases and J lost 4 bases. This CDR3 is CSVERGQGTEAFF. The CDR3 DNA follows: TGCAGCGTTGAAAGAGGACAGGGCACTGAAGCTTTCTTT.

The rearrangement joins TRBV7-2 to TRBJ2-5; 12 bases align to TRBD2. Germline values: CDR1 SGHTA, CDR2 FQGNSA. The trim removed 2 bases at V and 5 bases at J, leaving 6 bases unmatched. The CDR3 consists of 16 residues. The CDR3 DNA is TGTGCCAGCAGCTTAACCGGACTAGCGGGGAGGGAGACCCAGTACTTC. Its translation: CASSLTGLAGRETQYF.

CDR3 sequence (DNA): TGTGCCAGCAGTTTATGGTCCCAGGCGAACACTGAAGCTTTCTTT. Translating it yields CASSLWSQANTEAFF. The V gene is TRBV27, the J gene TRBJ1-1; D gene unclear. V was clipped by 1 base and J by 1 base, with 10 bases between them. The CDR3 spans 15 residues. Germline V lookup: CDR1 MNHEY, CDR2 SMNVEV (reference sequence).

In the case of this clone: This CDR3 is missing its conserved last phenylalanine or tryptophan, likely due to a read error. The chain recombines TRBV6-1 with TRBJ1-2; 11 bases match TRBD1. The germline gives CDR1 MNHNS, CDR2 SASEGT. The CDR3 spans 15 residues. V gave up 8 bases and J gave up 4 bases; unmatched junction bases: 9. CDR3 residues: CASWTGGMRPYGYTS. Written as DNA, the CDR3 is TGTGCCAGCTGGACAGGGGGCATGCGTCCCTATGGCTACACCTCC.

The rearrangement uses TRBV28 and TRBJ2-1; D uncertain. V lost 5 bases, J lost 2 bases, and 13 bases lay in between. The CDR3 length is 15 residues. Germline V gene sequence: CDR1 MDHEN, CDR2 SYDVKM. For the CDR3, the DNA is TGTGCCAGCAGTGTATTTGGGGAAACCTACAATGAGCAGTTCTTC. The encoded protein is CASSVFGETYNEQFF.

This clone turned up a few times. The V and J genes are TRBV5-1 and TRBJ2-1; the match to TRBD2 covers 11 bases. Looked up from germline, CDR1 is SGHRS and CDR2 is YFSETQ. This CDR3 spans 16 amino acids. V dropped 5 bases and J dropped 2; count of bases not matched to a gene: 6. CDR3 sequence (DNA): TGCGCCAGCAGTCAGACTAGCGGGGCAACCTACAATGAGCAGTTCTTC. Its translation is CASSQTSGATYNEQFF.

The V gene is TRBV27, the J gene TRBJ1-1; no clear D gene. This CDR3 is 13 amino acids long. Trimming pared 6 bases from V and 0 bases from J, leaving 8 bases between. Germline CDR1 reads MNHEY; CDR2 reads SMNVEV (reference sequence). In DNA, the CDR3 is TGTGCCAGCAGACCGTTTGTGAACACTGAAGCTTTCTTT. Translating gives CASRPFVNTEAFF.

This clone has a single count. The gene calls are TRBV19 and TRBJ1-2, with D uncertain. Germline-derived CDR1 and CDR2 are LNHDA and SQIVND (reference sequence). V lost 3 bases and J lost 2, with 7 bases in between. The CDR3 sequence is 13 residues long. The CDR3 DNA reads TGTGCCAGTAGTATTAAGGGAAACTATGGCTACACCTTC. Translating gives CASSIKGNYGYTF.

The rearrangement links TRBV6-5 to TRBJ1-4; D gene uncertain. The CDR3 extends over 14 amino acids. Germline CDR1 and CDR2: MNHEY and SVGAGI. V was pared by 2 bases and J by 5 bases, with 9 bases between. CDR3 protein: CASSYGRRNEKLFF. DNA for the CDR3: TGTGCCAGCAGTTACGGCAGAAGGAATGAAAAACTGTTTTTT.

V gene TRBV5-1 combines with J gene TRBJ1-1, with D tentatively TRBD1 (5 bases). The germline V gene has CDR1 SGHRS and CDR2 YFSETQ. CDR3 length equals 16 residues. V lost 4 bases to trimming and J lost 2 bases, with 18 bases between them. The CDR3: CASSLNFGGFNTEAFF. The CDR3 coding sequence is TGCGCCAGCAGCCTAAATTTCGGGGGTTTCAACACTGAAGCTTTCTTT.

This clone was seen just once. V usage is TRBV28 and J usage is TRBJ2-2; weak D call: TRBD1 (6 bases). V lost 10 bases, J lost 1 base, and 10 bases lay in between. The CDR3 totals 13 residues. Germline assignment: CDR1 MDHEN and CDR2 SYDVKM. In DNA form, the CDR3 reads TGTGCCACGACGGGACAGAACACCGGGGAGCTGTTTTTT. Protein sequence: CATTGQNTGELFF.

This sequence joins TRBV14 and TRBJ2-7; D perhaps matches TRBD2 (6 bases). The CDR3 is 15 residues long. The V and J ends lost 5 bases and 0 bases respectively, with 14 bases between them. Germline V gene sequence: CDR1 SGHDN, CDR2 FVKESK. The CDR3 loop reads CASSNWDSSSYEQYF. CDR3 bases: TGTGCCAGCAGCAACTGGGACTCGAGCTCCTACGAGCAGTACTTC.

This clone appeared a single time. This CDR3 reads CASSQGAAPFYEQYF. As DNA, the CDR3 is TGCGCCAGCAGCCAAGGGGCAGCTCCGTTCTACGAGCAGTACTTC. This rearrangement joins TRBV4-3 to TRBJ2-7, with unresolved D. This CDR3 has 15 residues. Per the germline V gene, CDR1 is LGHNA and CDR2 is YSLEER. Trimming stripped 1 base from V and 3 bases from J, with 13 bases between.

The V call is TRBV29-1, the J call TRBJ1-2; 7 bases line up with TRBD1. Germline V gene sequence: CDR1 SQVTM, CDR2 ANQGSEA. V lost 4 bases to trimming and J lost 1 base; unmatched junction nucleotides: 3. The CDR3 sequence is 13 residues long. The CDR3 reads CSVGAGGNYGYTF. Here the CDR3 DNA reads TGCAGCGTTGGGGCAGGGGGTAACTATGGCTACACCTTC.

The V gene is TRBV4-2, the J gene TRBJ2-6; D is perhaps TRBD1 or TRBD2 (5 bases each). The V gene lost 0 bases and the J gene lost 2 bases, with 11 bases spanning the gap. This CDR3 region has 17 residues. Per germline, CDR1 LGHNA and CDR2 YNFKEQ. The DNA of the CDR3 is TGTGCCAGCAGCCAAGAGCCCGTGGGGGCTGGGGCCAACGTCCTGACTTTC. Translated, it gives CASSQEPVGAGANVLTF.

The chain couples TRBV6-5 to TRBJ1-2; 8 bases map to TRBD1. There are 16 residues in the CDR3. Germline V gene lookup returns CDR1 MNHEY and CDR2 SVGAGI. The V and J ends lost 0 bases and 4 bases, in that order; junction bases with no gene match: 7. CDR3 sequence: CASSYSIGTGSYGYTF. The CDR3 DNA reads TGTGCCAGCAGTTACTCGATCGGGACAGGATCCTATGGCTACACCTTC.

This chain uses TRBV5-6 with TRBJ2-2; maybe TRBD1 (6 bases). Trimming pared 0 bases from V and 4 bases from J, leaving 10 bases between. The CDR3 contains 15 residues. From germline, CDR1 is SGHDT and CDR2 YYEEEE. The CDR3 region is CASSLEQGFTGELFF. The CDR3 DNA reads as TGTGCCAGCAGCTTGGAACAGGGTTTCACCGGGGAGCTGTTTTTT.

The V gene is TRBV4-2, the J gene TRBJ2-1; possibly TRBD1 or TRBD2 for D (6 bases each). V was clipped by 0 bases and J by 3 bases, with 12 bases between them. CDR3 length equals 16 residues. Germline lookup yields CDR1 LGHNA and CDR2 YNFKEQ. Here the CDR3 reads CASSQDQGRGYNEQFF. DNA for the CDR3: TGTGCCAGCAGCCAAGATCAGGGGCGGGGCTACAATGAGCAGTTCTTC.

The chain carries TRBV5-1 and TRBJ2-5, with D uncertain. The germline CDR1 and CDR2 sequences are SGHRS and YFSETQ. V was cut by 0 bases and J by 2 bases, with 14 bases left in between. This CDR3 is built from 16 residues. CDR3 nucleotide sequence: TGCGCCAGCAGCTTGGCCCAGATAGGGATTCAAGAGACCCAGTACTTC. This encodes CASSLAQIGIQETQYF.

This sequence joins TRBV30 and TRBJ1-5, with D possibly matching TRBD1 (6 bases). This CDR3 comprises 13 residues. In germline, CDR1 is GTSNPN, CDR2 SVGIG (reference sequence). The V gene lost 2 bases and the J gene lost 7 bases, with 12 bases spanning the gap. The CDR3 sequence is CAWSLGGGQPQHF. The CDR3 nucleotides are TGTGCCTGGAGTTTGGGGGGCGGGCAGCCCCAGCATTTT.

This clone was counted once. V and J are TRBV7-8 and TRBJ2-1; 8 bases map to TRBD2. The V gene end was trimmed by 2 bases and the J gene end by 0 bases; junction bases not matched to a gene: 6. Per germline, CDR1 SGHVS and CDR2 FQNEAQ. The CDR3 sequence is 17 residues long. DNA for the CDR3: TGTGCCAGCAGCTTATTAGCGGGGTTGAGCTCCTACAATGAGCAGTTCTTC. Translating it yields CASSLLAGLSSYNEQFF.

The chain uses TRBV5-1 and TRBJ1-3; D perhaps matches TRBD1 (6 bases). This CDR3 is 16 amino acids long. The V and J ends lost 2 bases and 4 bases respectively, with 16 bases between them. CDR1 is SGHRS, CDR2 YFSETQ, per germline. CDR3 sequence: CASSFGSTDSGNTIYF. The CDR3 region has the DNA TGCGCCAGCAGCTTCGGTTCGACGGACAGCGGAAACACCATATATTTT.

CDR3 nucleotide sequence: TGTGCCAGTAGTATAAGGAGCAGGGAAGTGAATCAGCCCCAGCATTTT. The encoded protein is CASSIRSREVNQPQHF. The chain carries TRBV19 and TRBJ1-5; perhaps TRBD1 as D (5 bases). The V gene's germline CDR1 is LNHDA and CDR2 SQIVND (reference sequence). This CDR3 is built from 16 residues. V dropped 2 bases and J dropped 4 bases, with 15 bases sitting between them.